This T cell receptor beta chain was obtained from a study of T cells in localized non-small cell lung cancer. Method: immunoSEQ multiplex PCR; TCRdb's copy keeps in-frame clones and lacks some. The table shows about 2,200 clones, with about 25% occurring only once. Germline V gives CDR1 LNHDA, CDR2 SQIVND (reference sequence). The V gene lost 9 bases and the J gene lost 3 bases, with 12 bases spanning the gap. The CDR3 has 13 amino acids. Findings and caveats of the study: In the blood, greater T cell density corresponded to longer overall survival.

Worth noting for this clone: The target antigen is unknown.

Sequencing was performed on lung tumor tissue, taken before any cancer treatment. The TCR originated in a woman aged 35-70 years with stage III squamous cell lung carcinoma. The chain has TRBV19 and TRBJ2-4, with TRBD2 as a possible D gene (5 bases). The CDR3 sequence is CASAFGSKNIQYF. The CDR3 DNA reads TGTGCCAGCGCCTTTGGGAGCAAAAACATTCAGTACTTC.